Sequencing of this T cell receptor (beta chain) was carried out in a study of cytomegalovirus exposure and HLA in healthy donors. Study context: HLA-typed donors were the source of about 85 million unique TCRs held in an early data release. Study-level points and caveats: Prior analysis indicated that the majority of TCR beta V segments exhibited productivity approximately 87% or approximately 30% of the time.

Researchers ran the PCR with 60 Vbeta and 13 Jbeta primers. The repertoire was sequenced with immunoSEQ multiplex PCR; TCRdb's copy has only in-frame clones and lacks some. Of over 150,000 clones listed, 80% to 85% were seen once; the top ten hold 7.5% to 9%. This CDR3 is built from 14 residues. The germline V gene has CDR1 SGDLS and CDR2 YYNGEE. J gave up 4 bases and V 0 bases, and 2 bases lay outside the gene matches. Of note for this clone: What it binds is unknown. This same CDR3 is encoded by further DNA sequences in the sample.

The sample consisted of PBMCs. This TCR derives from a male donor in good health and CMV-seropositive. The chain links TRBV9 to TRBJ2-7, with TRBD2 matching 9 bases. DNA of the CDR3: TGTGCCAGCAGCGTAGGCGGGGGGGGTTACGAGCAGTACTTC. This codes for CASSVGGGGYEQYF.